The clone carrying this T cell receptor beta chain showed up many times. Time point denoted: patch test 2, 6 weeks after DPC sensitization. Treatment indicated: therapeutic diphenylcyclopropenone sensitization with weekly scalp DPC. This sample was included in a study of human T cells and chemical hapten exposure. Study background: Donors were sensitized with 2% DPC on the upper inner arm. Upper-back patch tests with 0.01% DPC were read at 6 days.

The library tagged each cDNA molecule with unique molecular identifiers. TCRdb called the RACE reads again in MiXCR, with one record for every CDR3 protein. The sample carries tens of thousands of distinct CDR3 sequences, about 9.4% recorded once. Trimming removed 4 bases at V and 4 bases at J, with 8 bases between. Germline CDR1 is SQVTM and CDR2 is ANQGSEA. The CDR3 has 11 amino acids. The TCR comes from a woman aged 45 to 65 with alopecia areata. Some clones in this sample may be carry-over from other donors' samples. Sample: whole blood, taken in connection with sensitization to the hapten diphenylcyclopropenone (DPC). This chain links TRBV29-1 with TRBJ2-7; D is uncertain. For the CDR3, the DNA is TGCAGCGTTGCTAACCAATACGAGCAGTACTTC. Its translation is CSVANQYEQYF.